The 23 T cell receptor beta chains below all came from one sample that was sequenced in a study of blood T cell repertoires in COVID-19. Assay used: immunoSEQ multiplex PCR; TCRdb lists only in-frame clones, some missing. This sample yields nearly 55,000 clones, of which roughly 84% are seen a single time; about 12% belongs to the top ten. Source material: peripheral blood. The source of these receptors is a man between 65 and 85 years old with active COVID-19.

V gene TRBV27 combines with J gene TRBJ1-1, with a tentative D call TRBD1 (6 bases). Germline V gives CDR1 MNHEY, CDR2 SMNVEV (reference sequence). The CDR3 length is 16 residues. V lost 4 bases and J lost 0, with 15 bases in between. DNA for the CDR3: TGTGCCAGCAGTTCCCAGGGGATTGGGATGAACACTGAAGCTTTCTTT. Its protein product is CASSSQGIGMNTEAFF.

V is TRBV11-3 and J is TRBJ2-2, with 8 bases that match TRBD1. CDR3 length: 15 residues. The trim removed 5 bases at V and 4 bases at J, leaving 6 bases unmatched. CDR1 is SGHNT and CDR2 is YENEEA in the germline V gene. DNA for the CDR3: TGTGCCAGCAGCCCTCAGGGGGCCCCCACCGGGGAGCTGTTTTTT. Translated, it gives CASSPQGAPTGELFF.

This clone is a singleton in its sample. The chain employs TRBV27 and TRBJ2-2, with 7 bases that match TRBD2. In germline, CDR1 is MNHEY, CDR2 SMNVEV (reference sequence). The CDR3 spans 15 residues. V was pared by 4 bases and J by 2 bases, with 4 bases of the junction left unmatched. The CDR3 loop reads CASSYGLDNTGELFF. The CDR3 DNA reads TGTGCCAGCAGTTACGGACTAGACAACACCGGGGAGCTGTTTTTT.

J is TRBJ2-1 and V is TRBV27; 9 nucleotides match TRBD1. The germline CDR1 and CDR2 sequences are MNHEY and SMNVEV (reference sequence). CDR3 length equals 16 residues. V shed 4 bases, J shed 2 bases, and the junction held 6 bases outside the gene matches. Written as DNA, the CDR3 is TGTGCCAGCAGTTCGGCCGGGACAGGGACCTACAATGAGCAGTTCTTC. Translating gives CASSSAGTGTYNEQFF.

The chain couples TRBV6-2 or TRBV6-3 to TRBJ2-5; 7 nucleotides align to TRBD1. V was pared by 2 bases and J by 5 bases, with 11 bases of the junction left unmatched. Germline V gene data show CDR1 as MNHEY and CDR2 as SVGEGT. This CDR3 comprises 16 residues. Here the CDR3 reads CASSYRGLGQRETQYF. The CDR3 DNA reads TGTGCCAGCAGTTACAGGGGGCTAGGCCAGAGGGAGACCCAGTACTTC.

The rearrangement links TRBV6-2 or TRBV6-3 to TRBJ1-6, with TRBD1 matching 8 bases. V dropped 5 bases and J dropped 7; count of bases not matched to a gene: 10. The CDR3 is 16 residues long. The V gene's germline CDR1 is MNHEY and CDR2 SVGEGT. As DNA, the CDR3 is TGTGCCAGCAGTCCCTCGGACAGGGCAAGGAATTCACCCCTCCACTTT. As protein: CASSPSDRARNSPLHF.

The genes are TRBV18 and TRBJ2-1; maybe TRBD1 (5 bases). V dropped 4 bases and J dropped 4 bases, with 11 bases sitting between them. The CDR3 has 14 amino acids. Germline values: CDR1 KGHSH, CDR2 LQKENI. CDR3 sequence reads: CASSRAQGYNEQFF. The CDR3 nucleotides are TGTGCCAGCTCACGCGCCCAGGGATACAATGAGCAGTTCTTC. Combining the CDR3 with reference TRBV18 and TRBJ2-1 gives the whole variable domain NAGVMQNPRHLVRRRGQEARLRCSPMKGHSHVYWYRQLPEEGLKFMVYLQKENIIDESGMPKERFSAEFPKEGPSILRIQQVVRGDSAAYFCASSRAQGYNEQFFGPGTRLTVL.

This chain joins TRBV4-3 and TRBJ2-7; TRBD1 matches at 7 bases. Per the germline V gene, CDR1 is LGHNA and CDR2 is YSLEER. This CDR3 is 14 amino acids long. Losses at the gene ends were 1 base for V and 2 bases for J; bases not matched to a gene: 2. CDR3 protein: CASSQGDRAYEQYF. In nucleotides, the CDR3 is TGCGCCAGCAGCCAAGGGGACAGAGCCTACGAGCAGTACTTC.

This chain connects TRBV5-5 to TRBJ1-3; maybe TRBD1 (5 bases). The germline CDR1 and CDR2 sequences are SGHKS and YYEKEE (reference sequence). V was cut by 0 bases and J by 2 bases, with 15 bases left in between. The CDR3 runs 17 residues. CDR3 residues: CASSLGGSGRPGNTIYF. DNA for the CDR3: TGTGCCAGCAGCTTGGGGGGCAGCGGGCGGCCTGGAAACACCATATATTTT.

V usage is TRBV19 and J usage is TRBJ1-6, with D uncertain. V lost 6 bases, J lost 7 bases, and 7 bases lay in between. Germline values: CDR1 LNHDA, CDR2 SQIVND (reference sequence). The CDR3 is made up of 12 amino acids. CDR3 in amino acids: CASSPRNSPLHF. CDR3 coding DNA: TGTGCCAGTAGCCCCAGGAATTCACCCCTCCACTTT.

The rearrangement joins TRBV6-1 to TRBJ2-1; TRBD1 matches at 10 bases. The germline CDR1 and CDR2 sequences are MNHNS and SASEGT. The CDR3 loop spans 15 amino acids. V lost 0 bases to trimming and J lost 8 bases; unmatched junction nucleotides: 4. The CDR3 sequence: CASSEAGTGVDEQFF. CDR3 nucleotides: TGTGCCAGCAGTGAAGCGGGGACAGGGGTCGATGAGCAGTTCTTC.

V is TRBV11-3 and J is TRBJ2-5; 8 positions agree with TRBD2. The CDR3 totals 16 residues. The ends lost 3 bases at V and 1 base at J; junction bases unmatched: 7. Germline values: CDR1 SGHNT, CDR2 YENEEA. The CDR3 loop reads CASSFGSGSTQETQYF. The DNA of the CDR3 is TGTGCCAGCAGCTTCGGCAGCGGGAGCACCCAAGAGACCCAGTACTTC.

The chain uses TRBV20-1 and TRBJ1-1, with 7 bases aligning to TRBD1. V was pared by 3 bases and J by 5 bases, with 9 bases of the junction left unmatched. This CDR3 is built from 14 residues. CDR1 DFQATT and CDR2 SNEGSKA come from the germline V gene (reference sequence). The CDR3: CSASRQGGRTEAFF. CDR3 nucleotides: TGCAGTGCTAGTCGCCAGGGGGGCAGGACTGAAGCTTTCTTT.

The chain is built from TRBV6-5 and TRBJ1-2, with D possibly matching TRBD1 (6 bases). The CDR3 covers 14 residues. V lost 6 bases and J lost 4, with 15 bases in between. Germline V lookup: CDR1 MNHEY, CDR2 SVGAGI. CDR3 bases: TGTGCCAGCAGCACCGGGACACTAAGCTATGGCTACACCTTC. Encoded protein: CASSTGTLSYGYTF.

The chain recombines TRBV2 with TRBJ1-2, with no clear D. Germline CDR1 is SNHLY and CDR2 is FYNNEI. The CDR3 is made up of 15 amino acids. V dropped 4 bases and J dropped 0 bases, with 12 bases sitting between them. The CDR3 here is CASSVVQDSNYGYTF. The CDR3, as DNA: TGTGCCAGCAGTGTTGTCCAGGATTCTAACTATGGCTACACCTTC.

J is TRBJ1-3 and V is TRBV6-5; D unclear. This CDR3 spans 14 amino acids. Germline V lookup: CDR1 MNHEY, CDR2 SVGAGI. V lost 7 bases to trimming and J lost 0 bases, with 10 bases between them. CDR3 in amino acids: CASKQANSGNTIYF. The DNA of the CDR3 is TGTGCCAGCAAGCAAGCTAACTCTGGAAACACCATATATTTT.

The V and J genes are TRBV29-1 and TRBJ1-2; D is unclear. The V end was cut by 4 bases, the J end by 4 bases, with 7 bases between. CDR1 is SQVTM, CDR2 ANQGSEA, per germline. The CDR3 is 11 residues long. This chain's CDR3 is CSVVRSYGYTF. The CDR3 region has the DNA TGCAGCGTTGTGCGGAGCTATGGCTACACCTTC.

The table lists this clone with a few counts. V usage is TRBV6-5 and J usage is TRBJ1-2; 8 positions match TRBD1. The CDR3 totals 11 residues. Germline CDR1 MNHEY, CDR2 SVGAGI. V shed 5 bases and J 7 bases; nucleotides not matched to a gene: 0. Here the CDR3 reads CASSQGAGYTF. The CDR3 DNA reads TGTGCCAGCAGTCAGGGGGCTGGCTACACCTTC.

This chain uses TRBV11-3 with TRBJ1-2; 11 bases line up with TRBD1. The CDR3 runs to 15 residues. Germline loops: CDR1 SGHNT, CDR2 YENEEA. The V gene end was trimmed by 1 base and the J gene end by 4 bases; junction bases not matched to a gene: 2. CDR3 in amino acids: CASSLGTGGFYGYTF. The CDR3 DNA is TGTGCCAGCAGCTTAGGGACAGGGGGCTTCTATGGCTACACCTTC.

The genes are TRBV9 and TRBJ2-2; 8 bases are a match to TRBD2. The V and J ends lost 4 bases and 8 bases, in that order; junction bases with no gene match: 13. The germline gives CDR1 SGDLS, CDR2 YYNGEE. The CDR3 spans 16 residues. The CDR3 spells CASSPTRGGPTGELFF. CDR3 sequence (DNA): TGTGCCAGCAGCCCAACTCGGGGGGGTCCCACTGGGGAGCTGTTTTTT.

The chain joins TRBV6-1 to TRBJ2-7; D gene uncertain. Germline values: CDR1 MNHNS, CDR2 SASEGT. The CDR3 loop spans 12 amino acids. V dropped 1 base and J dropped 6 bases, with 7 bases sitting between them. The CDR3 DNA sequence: TGTGCCAGCAGTGAAGACGGGTTCGAGCAGTACTTC. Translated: CASSEDGFEQYF.

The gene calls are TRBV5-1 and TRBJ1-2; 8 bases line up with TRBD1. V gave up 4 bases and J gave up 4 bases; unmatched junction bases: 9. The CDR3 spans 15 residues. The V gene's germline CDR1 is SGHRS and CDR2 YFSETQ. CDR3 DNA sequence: TGCGCCAGCAGCCCCTTTGGACAGGGCCTCTATGGCTACACCTTC. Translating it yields CASSPFGQGLYGYTF.

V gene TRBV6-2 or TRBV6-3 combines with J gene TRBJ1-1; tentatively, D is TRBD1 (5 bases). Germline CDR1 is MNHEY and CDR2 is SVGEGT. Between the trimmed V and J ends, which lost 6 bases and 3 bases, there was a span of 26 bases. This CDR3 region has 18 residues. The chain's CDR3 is CASSLSGPRTPGDTEAFF. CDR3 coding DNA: TGTGCCAGCAGCCTTTCAGGGCCCCGGACCCCGGGCGACACTGAAGCTTTCTTT.